One sample yielded the 21 T cell receptor beta chains listed below, sequenced in a study of beta chain features in type 1 diabetes (dated by TCRdb to 2017 to 2018). Summary of the overall study and its limitations: A moderate but significant shortening of TCRB CDR3 length was observed in type 1 diabetes patients in all four CD4+ subsets.

These receptors lack a known antigen. The protocol used for the library was the immunoSEQ multiplex PCR assay. All of the isolated RNA was reverse transcribed with the High Capacity cDNA Reverse Transcription Kit, so expressed TCRB transcripts were sequenced. Imported from immuneACCESS, the table was reduced by TCRdb to in-frame sequences with V and J called. These copies leave out some clones; in studies compared against another copy, an unresolved V gene accounts for under half, and the cause of the remainder is not known. The sample yields hundreds of thousands of clones; over 12% were counted once. The ten largest clones take up 0.035% to 0.04% of the sample. Sequenced: naive CD4+ T cells from blood. Taken with the paper, the label for cell subset or site translates to: true naive CD4+ T cells. The receptors were gathered from a man aged 18 to 29 with type 1 diabetes.

J is TRBJ2-4 and V is TRBV18, with 8 bases lining up with TRBD2. The CDR3 consists of 16 residues. Unmatched junction bases numbered 4, after V lost 1 base and J lost 2 bases. Germline CDR1 KGHSH, CDR2 LQKENI. The CDR3 spells CASSPQAGAPKNIQYF. Written as DNA, the CDR3 is TGTGCCAGCTCACCACAAGCGGGAGCTCCCAAAAACATTCAGTACTTC.

In its sample, this clone was seen a few times. The chain uses TRBV5-4 and TRBJ1-2, with D unclear. Per germline, CDR1 SGHNT and CDR2 YYREEE (reference sequence). Deletions cut 3 bases from V and 6 bases from J, with 3 bases between. The CDR3 is 10 amino acids. The CDR3 protein is CASSSDGYTF. In DNA, the CDR3 is TGTGCCAGCAGCTCTGATGGCTACACCTTC.

V is TRBV11-2 and J is TRBJ2-3; the D is unclear. This CDR3 spans 14 amino acids. Trimming left V 1 base short and J 4 bases short, with 9 bases between. Germline V gene sequence: CDR1 SGHAT, CDR2 FQNNGV. DNA for the CDR3: TGTGCCAGCAGCTTAGCTCTCGCCCCAGATACGCAGTATTTT. Encoded protein: CASSLALAPDTQYF. Full variable domain (rest looked up from reference TRBV11-2 and TRBJ2-3): EAGVAQSPRYKIIEKRQSVAFWCNPISGHATLYWYQQILGQGPKLLIQFQNNGVVDDSQLPKDRFSAERLKGVDSTLKIQPAKLEDSAVYLCASSLALAPDTQYFGPGTRLTVL.

This clone has just a few counts. This chain joins TRBV30 and TRBJ1-5; TRBD1 might be the D (6 bases). CDR1 and CDR2 from the germline V gene are GTSNPN and SVGIG (reference sequence). Trimming stripped 2 bases from V and 1 base from J, with 12 bases between. The CDR3 extends over 15 amino acids. The CDR3 nucleotides read TGTGCCTGGAGTATCAGGGGATACAGCAATCAGCCCCAGCATTTT. It translates to CAWSIRGYSNQPQHF.

The chain uses TRBV30 and TRBJ1-3; no definite D call. The V gene's germline CDR1 is GTSNPN and CDR2 SVGIG (reference sequence). Trimming pared 0 bases from V and 0 bases from J, leaving 9 bases between. This CDR3 region has 15 residues. The chain's CDR3 is CAWSVARASGNTIYF. Written as DNA, the CDR3 is TGTGCCTGGAGTGTAGCCCGGGCCTCTGGAAACACCATATATTTT.

The chain joins TRBV5-1 to TRBJ1-2; a weak D match, TRBD1 (6 bases). V lost 0 bases and J 4 bases, leaving 7 bases between the germline ends. This CDR3 contains 13 residues. Germline lookup yields CDR1 SGHRS and CDR2 YFSETQ. Here the CDR3 DNA reads TGCGCCAGCAGCTTGGGACAGGTCTATGGCTACACCTTC. Translation: CASSLGQVYGYTF.

This clone was detected a few times. The chain employs TRBV4-2 and TRBJ2-4, with a possible D match to TRBD1 (6 bases). Trimming took off 5 bases at V and 0 bases at J, with 26 bases between the two ends. The CDR3 loop spans 20 amino acids. Germline V gene lookup returns CDR1 LGHNA and CDR2 YNFKEQ. CDR3 region: CASSSHTGTRKTLAKNIQYF. In DNA, the CDR3 is TGTGCCAGCAGCTCTCATACCGGGACACGCAAAACGCTAGCCAAAAACATTCAGTACTTC.

This clone appeared a few times. The J gene is TRBJ2-1, the V gene TRBV10-3; D is undetermined. This CDR3 has 10 amino acids. The V and J ends lost 5 bases and 7 bases respectively, with 3 bases between them. Germline V gene lookup returns CDR1 ENHRY and CDR2 SYGVKD. The CDR3 loop is CAISMNEQFF. CDR3 sequence (DNA): TGTGCCATCAGTATGAATGAGCAGTTCTTC.

The CDR3 protein is CASSLVADRAYEQYF. As DNA, the CDR3 is TGTGCCAGCAGCTTAGTTGCGGACAGGGCCTACGAGCAGTACTTC. The genes are TRBV11-1 and TRBJ2-7; TRBD1 matches at 8 bases. This CDR3 spans 15 amino acids. The germline V gene encodes CDR1 SGHAT and CDR2 FQDESV (reference sequence). Trimming removed 1 base from V and 2 bases from J; junction bases left unmatched: 4.

This clone was observed a few times. The chain uses TRBV5-1 and TRBJ1-6; maybe TRBD1 (6 bases). Per germline, CDR1 SGHRS and CDR2 YFSETQ. V lost 6 bases to trimming and J lost 10 bases, with 14 bases between them. This CDR3 is built from 13 residues. CDR3 residues: CASMDSFGSPLHF. For the CDR3, the DNA is TGCGCCAGCATGGACAGCTTTGGATCACCCCTCCACTTT.

This clone has a handful of counts. The rearrangement joins TRBV7-3 to TRBJ2-1; TRBD2 matches 9 bases. Per the germline V gene, CDR1 is SGHTA and CDR2 is FQGTGA. The junction had 0 bases not matched to a gene; V was cut back by 3 bases and J by 0 bases. This CDR3 contains 15 residues. The CDR3: CASSFSGGSYNEQFF. The CDR3 nucleotides are TGTGCCAGCAGCTTTAGCGGGGGCTCCTACAATGAGCAGTTCTTC.

This chain links TRBV18 with TRBJ2-5; tentative D call: TRBD2 (6 bases). Trimming took 0 bases from V and 2 from J, leaving 16 bases between them. In germline, CDR1 is KGHSH, CDR2 LQKENI. The CDR3 is 17 amino acids. The CDR3 protein is CASSPPRKRAHQETQYF. The DNA for the CDR3 is TGTGCCAGCTCACCACCGAGGAAGCGGGCCCATCAAGAGACCCAGTACTTC.

This clone was detected only a few times. The V and J genes are TRBV5-1 and TRBJ2-1, with a weak D call TRBD1 (6 bases). Germline loops: CDR1 SGHRS, CDR2 YFSETQ. V dropped 3 bases and J dropped 6 bases, with 19 bases sitting between them. This CDR3 comprises 16 residues. The CDR3 region is CASSSHGTPKINEQFF. CDR3 sequence (DNA): TGCGCCAGCAGCTCACACGGGACACCTAAGATCAATGAGCAGTTCTTC.

The chain uses TRBV15 and TRBJ2-1, with a possible D match to TRBD1 (6 bases). CDR3 length: 15 residues. Germline V lookup: CDR1 LNHNV, CDR2 YYDKDF (reference sequence). Deletions cut 8 bases from V and 1 base from J, with 15 bases between. CDR3 nucleotide sequence: TGTGCCACCCGTTCGTCAGGGGTGTCCTACAATGAGCAGTTCTTC. Translated: CATRSSGVSYNEQFF.

V usage is TRBV7-2 and J usage is TRBJ2-4; weak D call: TRBD2 (5 bases). V gave up 5 bases and J gave up 16 bases, with 21 bases separating them. The CDR3 is 13 residues long. Per the germline V gene, CDR1 is SGHTA and CDR2 is FQGNSA. The CDR3 region is CASSPAGGPRLYF. The CDR3 DNA reads TGTGCCAGCAGCCCGGCCGGAGGACCCAGACTCTACTTC.

The chain uses TRBV7-8 and TRBJ1-6; D is perhaps TRBD1 (5 bases). The V and J ends lost 5 bases and 5 bases respectively, with 19 bases between them. The CDR3 loop spans 17 amino acids. Germline CDR1 and CDR2: SGHVS and FQNEAQ. This chain's CDR3 is CASSPRYGGTDNSPLHF. The DNA of the CDR3 is TGTGCCAGCAGCCCACGGTACGGGGGAACCGATAATTCACCCCTCCACTTT.

The J gene is TRBJ1-1, the V gene TRBV29-1, with TRBD1 matching over 11 bases. The ends lost 3 bases at V and 7 bases at J; junction bases unmatched: 10. The CDR3 extends over 15 amino acids. CDR1 SQVTM and CDR2 ANQGSEA come from the germline V gene. CDR3 in amino acids: CSVDGTGGTLDEAFF. For the CDR3, the DNA is TGCAGCGTTGATGGGACAGGGGGTACCCTTGATGAAGCTTTCTTT.

This clone was picked up a small number of times. The genes are TRBV9 and TRBJ1-1; perhaps TRBD1 as D (6 bases). The germline V gene encodes CDR1 SGDLS and CDR2 YYNGEE. V was cut by 3 bases and J by 0 bases, with 15 bases left in between. The length of the CDR3 is 16 residues. The CDR3 protein is CASSAFRDTMNTEAFF. The CDR3, as DNA: TGTGCCAGCAGCGCCTTCCGGGACACCATGAACACTGAAGCTTTCTTT.

This rearrangement joins TRBV28 to TRBJ1-2; 9 bases are shared with TRBD1. With 3 bases clipped from V and 8 bases from J, the junction kept 10 bases outside the gene matches. The germline V gene encodes CDR1 MDHEN and CDR2 SYDVKM. The CDR3 runs 15 residues. The CDR3 sequence is CASSLPWDRDRGYTF. The CDR3 region has the DNA TGTGCCAGCAGTTTGCCTTGGGACAGGGATCGCGGCTACACCTTC.

The gene calls are TRBV27 and TRBJ2-3, with D possibly being TRBD1 or TRBD2 (5 bases each). The CDR3 spans 16 residues. Germline assignment: CDR1 MNHEY and CDR2 SMNVEV (reference sequence). Deletions cut 5 bases from V and 3 bases from J, with 18 bases between. CDR3 sequence (DNA): TGTGCCAGCAGTGGAGTACTCGGGGCGCGGACAGATACGCAGTATTTT. Translated: CASSGVLGARTDTQYF.

This clone was counted a few times. A junction boundary mismatches the germline segment, possibly from a read error. The chain joins TRBV7-7 to TRBJ2-3, with D possibly being TRBD1 (5 bases). There are 13 residues in the CDR3. The V gene's germline CDR1 is SSHAT and CDR2 FNYEAQ (reference sequence). The CDR3 DNA reads TGTGCTAGCAGCTTTGACAGCGCAGATACGCAGTATTTT. It yields the protein CASSFDSADTQYF.